The next 24 T cell receptor beta chains were all read from a single sample in a study of blood T cell repertoires in COVID-19. The repertoire was sequenced with immunoSEQ multiplex PCR; TCRdb's copy has only in-frame clones and lacks some. The sample has 100,000 to 110,000 clones, just over 85% seen once. The sample consisted of peripheral blood. These receptors all come from a human donor in a cohort sampled during active COVID-19.

The chain carries TRBV27 and TRBJ1-2; maybe TRBD1 (5 bases). V gave up 6 bases and J gave up 0 bases, with 14 bases separating them. This CDR3 is 15 amino acids long. Germline V lookup: CDR1 MNHEY, CDR2 SMNVEV (reference sequence). CDR3 nucleotides: TGTGCCAGCAGACCATCACCACAGGCTAACTATGGCTACACCTTC. This gives the protein CASRPSPQANYGYTF.

The genes are TRBV28 and TRBJ2-7; D is possibly TRBD1 (6 bases). Germline CDR1 MDHEN, CDR2 SYDVKM. V lost 2 bases, J lost 3 bases, and 17 bases lay in between. The CDR3 is made up of 16 amino acids. The CDR3 sequence: CASSLISYNRVYEQYF. CDR3 in DNA: TGTGCCAGCAGTTTAATATCTTATAACAGGGTCTACGAGCAGTACTTC.

The chain combines TRBV6-5 with TRBJ2-2, with TRBD2 as a possible D gene (5 bases). Germline CDR1 MNHEY, CDR2 SVGAGI. The CDR3 has 13 amino acids. V dropped 7 bases and J dropped 4 bases, with 10 bases sitting between them. The CDR3 protein is CASIQAGTGELFF. The CDR3 DNA is TGTGCCAGCATCCAGGCGGGCACCGGGGAGCTGTTTTTT.

The V and J genes are TRBV18 and TRBJ2-7; 10 bases match TRBD2. Trimming removed 2 bases from V and 2 bases from J; junction bases left unmatched: 6. The CDR3 loop spans 16 amino acids. Germline V lookup: CDR1 KGHSH, CDR2 LQKENI. CDR3 sequence: CASSPDTSGTPYEQYF. The CDR3 DNA follows: TGTGCCAGCTCACCAGATACTAGCGGGACCCCCTACGAGCAGTACTTC.

The chain employs TRBV28 and TRBJ2-5; 7 nucleotides align to TRBD1. Germline-derived CDR1 and CDR2 are MDHEN and SYDVKM. The CDR3 sequence is 15 residues long. Trimming removed 6 bases from V and 0 bases from J; junction bases left unmatched: 7. The CDR3 here is CASRAEDRHQETQYF. DNA of the CDR3: TGTGCCAGCAGAGCAGAGGACAGGCACCAAGAGACCCAGTACTTC. The entire variable domain, with the rest obtained from reference TRBV28 and TRBJ2-5, is as follows: DVKVTQSSRYLVKRTGEKVFLECVQDMDHENMFWYRQDPGLGLRLIYFSYDVKMKEKGDIPEGYSVSREKKERFSLILESASTNQTSMYLCASRAEDRHQETQYFGPGTRLLVL.

The chain has TRBV5-1 and TRBJ1-2; D is possibly TRBD1 (6 bases). Germline loops: CDR1 SGHRS, CDR2 YFSETQ. CDR3 length: 14 residues. The V end lost 3 bases, the J end lost 8 bases, and 17 bases lay between the germline ends. Here the CDR3 DNA reads TGCGCCAGCAGCTCCCAAGCAGGGGCTGGCGGCTACACCTTC. As protein: CASSSQAGAGGYTF.

The genes are TRBV7-2 and TRBJ2-7; no reliable D call. This CDR3 contains 12 residues. The V end lost 4 bases, the J end lost 2 bases, and 6 bases lay between the germline ends. The germline V gene encodes CDR1 SGHTA and CDR2 FQGNSA. The CDR3 region is CASSSSPYEQYF. The CDR3, as DNA: TGTGCCAGCAGCTCGAGCCCCTACGAGCAGTACTTC.

This chain connects TRBV11-1 to TRBJ1-6; 11 positions match TRBD1. The V gene end was trimmed by 5 bases and the J gene end by 6 bases; junction bases not matched to a gene: 6. The CDR3 loop spans 16 amino acids. CDR1 SGHAT and CDR2 FQDESV come from the germline V gene (reference sequence). This chain's CDR3 is CASSRGQGAGNSPLHF. The CDR3 DNA reads TGTGCCAGCAGCCGAGGACAGGGGGCCGGTAATTCACCCCTCCACTTT.

The gene calls are TRBV7-2 and TRBJ2-7; 9 bases line up with TRBD1. The length of the CDR3 is 18 residues. Germline CDR1 SGHTA, CDR2 FQGNSA. After removal of 6 bases from V and 0 bases from J, the junction contained 15 bases not matched to a gene. CDR3 in amino acids: CASSITGPQGQGSYEQYF. CDR3 bases: TGTGCCAGCAGTATTACAGGGCCCCAGGGACAGGGCTCCTACGAGCAGTACTTC.

In this sample, this clone turned up once. This chain joins TRBV2 and TRBJ2-6; TRBD1 matches 7 bases. This CDR3 is built from 15 residues. Germline V gene sequence: CDR1 SNHLY, CDR2 FYNNEI. Unmatched junction bases numbered 2, after V lost 6 bases and J lost 0 bases. CDR3 residues: CASRTGPSGANVLTF. In DNA, the CDR3 is TGTGCCAGCAGGACAGGGCCCTCTGGGGCCAACGTCCTGACTTTC.

This sequence joins TRBV12-3 or TRBV12-4 and TRBJ2-5, with 7 bases identical to TRBD2. This CDR3 spans 12 amino acids. V gave up 8 bases and J gave up 4 bases; unmatched junction bases: 4. The CDR3 spells CASGTMRETQYF. CDR3 in DNA: TGTGCCAGCGGGACTATGCGAGAGACCCAGTACTTC.

The rearrangement joins TRBV24-1 to TRBJ2-7, with 8 bases lining up with TRBD2. The germline V gene encodes CDR1 KGHDR and CDR2 SFDVKD. The CDR3 totals 14 residues. V trimming: 4 bases; J trimming: 7 bases; junction bases outside the gene matches: 8. Here the CDR3 DNA reads TGTGCCACCAGTGACCCAGCGGGAGAGGATGAGCAGTACTTC. It encodes CATSDPAGEDEQYF.

The chain is built from TRBV30 and TRBJ1-2, with D possibly matching TRBD1 (5 bases). The length of the CDR3 is 13 residues. V shed 5 bases and J shed 2 bases, with 12 bases lying between them. Germline CDR1 and CDR2: GTSNPN and SVGIG (reference sequence). DNA for the CDR3: TGTGCCTGGGGTGGTACAGGCAACTATGGCTACACCTTC. Its protein product is CAWGGTGNYGYTF.

V is TRBV6-1 and J is TRBJ2-3, with D possibly TRBD2 on 6 matching bases. V gave up 2 bases and J gave up 0 bases, with 18 bases separating them. The CDR3 consists of 18 residues. The germline V gene encodes CDR1 MNHNS and CDR2 SASEGT. The CDR3 loop is CASSETVSSAASTDTQYF. CDR3 nucleotides: TGTGCCAGCAGTGAAACTGTGTCTAGCGCCGCTAGCACAGATACGCAGTATTTT.

The chain couples TRBV12-3 or TRBV12-4 to TRBJ2-1; the D is unclear. This CDR3 comprises 11 residues. Trimming cost V 6 bases and J 5 bases, with 5 bases left between them. The CDR3 DNA follows: TGTGCCAGCAGCCAGAACAATGAGCAGTTCTTC. Translated: CASSQNNEQFF.

The chain couples TRBV5-6 to TRBJ2-7; D not certain. This CDR3 spans 14 amino acids. Germline lookup yields CDR1 SGHDT and CDR2 YYEEEE. The V and J ends lost 1 base and 0 bases respectively, with 8 bases between them. The CDR3 sequence: CASSLTVNSYEQYF. The DNA for the CDR3 is TGTGCCAGCAGCTTGACAGTAAACTCCTACGAGCAGTACTTC.

CDR3 sequence (DNA): TGTGCCATCAGTGAGTCAGCCGGGACACGGGGGCCCCAGCATTTT. It codes for CAISESAGTRGPQHF. The genes are TRBV10-3 and TRBJ1-5; weak D call: TRBD1 (6 bases). Per germline, CDR1 ENHRY and CDR2 SYGVKD. V dropped 0 bases and J dropped 9 bases, with 15 bases sitting between them. The CDR3 runs to 15 residues.

This clone appeared a single time. V is TRBV29-1 and J is TRBJ1-1; 7 nucleotides match TRBD1. Germline V gene sequence: CDR1 SQVTM, CDR2 ANQGSEA. The V and J ends lost 7 bases and 8 bases, in that order; junction bases with no gene match: 7. The CDR3 covers 11 residues. CDR3 residues: CSGTPGQEAFF. Here the CDR3 DNA reads TGCAGCGGCACTCCGGGACAGGAAGCTTTCTTT.

This clone was seen only once. The rearrangement uses TRBV28 and TRBJ2-5, with 7 bases matching TRBD2. Germline-derived CDR1 and CDR2 are MDHEN and SYDVKM. V shed 11 bases and J 5 bases; nucleotides not matched to a gene: 17. The CDR3 sequence is 15 residues long. The CDR3 reads CAVPGELARAETQYF. The CDR3 DNA reads TGTGCCGTCCCCGGGGAACTAGCGCGGGCGGAGACCCAGTACTTC.

V gene TRBV7-2 combines with J gene TRBJ2-1, with 9 nucleotides matching TRBD2. CDR1 and CDR2 (germline): SGHTA, FQGNSA. This CDR3 comprises 14 residues. Germline trimming cut 7 bases from V and 4 bases from J; bases unmatched to any gene: 5. In nucleotides, the CDR3 is TGTGCCAGCACCTTGACTAGCGGATACAATGAGCAGTTCTTC. Translated, it gives CASTLTSGYNEQFF.

The V call is TRBV7-2, the J call TRBJ1-1; 7 bases match TRBD1. This CDR3 is built from 14 residues. The germline V gene encodes CDR1 SGHTA and CDR2 FQGNSA. The V segment lost 5 bases and the J segment 1 base; nucleotides outside the gene matches: 4. CDR3 region: CASSLRQGNTEAFF. In DNA form, the CDR3 reads TGTGCCAGCAGCCTCAGACAGGGGAACACTGAAGCTTTCTTT.

The J gene is TRBJ1-4, the V gene TRBV7-8; a possible D gene is TRBD1 (6 bases). V was pared by 5 bases and J by 6 bases, with 13 bases between. The CDR3 covers 14 residues. The germline gives CDR1 SGHVS, CDR2 FQNEAQ. CDR3 residues: CASSLPGGHEKLFF. In DNA form, the CDR3 reads TGTGCCAGCAGCCTCCCGGGGGGCCATGAAAAACTGTTTTTT.

V usage is TRBV7-2 and J usage is TRBJ2-7; TRBD2 matches 10 bases. Losses at the gene ends were 1 base for V and 1 base for J; bases not matched to a gene: 7. CDR3 length equals 17 residues. CDR1 and CDR2 from the germline V gene are SGHTA and FQGNSA. CDR3 residues: CASSLELAGESSYEQYF. CDR3 coding DNA: TGTGCCAGCAGCTTAGAGCTAGCGGGAGAGTCTTCCTACGAGCAGTACTTC. Looking up the rest from reference TRBV7-2 and TRBJ2-7 gives the full variable domain: GAGVSQSPSNKVTEKGKDVELRCDPISGHTALYWYRQSLGQGLEFLIYFQGNSAPDKSGLPSDRFSAERTGGSVSTLTIQRTQQEDSAVYLCASSLELAGESSYEQYFGPGTRLTVT.

This chain links TRBV3-1 (or the pseudogene TRBV3-2) with TRBJ2-5; D gene uncertain. V shed 2 bases and J shed 4 bases, with 8 bases lying between them. The CDR3 is 13 amino acids. CDR1 and CDR2 from the germline V gene are LGHDT and YNNKEL (reference sequence). Here the CDR3 reads CASSQSFLETQYF. CDR3 DNA: TGTGCCAGCAGCCAATCTTTTCTAGAGACCCAGTACTTC.